The TCR beta chain described here comes from a study of T cells in Graves' hyperthyroidism and ophthalmopathy. Findings and caveats of the study: A model of 13 V-J features distinguished ophthalmopathy from stable hyperthyroidism.

Using RNA transcripts as the source, TCR beta CDR3 regions were amplified. With the HTBI primer set, the TCR CDR3 went through a first round of RT-PCR. One entry per CDR3 protein, called by TCRdb with MiXCR from the multiplex PCR reads. The data show 700,000 to 850,000 distinct CDR3 sequences, 35% seen once. About this clonotype: Its antigen is undetermined.

The germline V and J ends were trimmed by 5 bases and 7 bases, with 14 bases remaining between them. This CDR3 region has 13 residues. Germline loops: CDR1 DFQATT, CDR2 SNEGSKA (reference sequence). The TCR sequence derives from a woman in her thirties or forties with Graves' hyperthyroidism. The material sequenced was blood. This rearrangement joins TRBV20-1 to TRBJ2-2, with D possibly TRBD2 on 5 matching bases. The CDR3 DNA follows: TGCAGTGCTCCCGGTAGGAGCGGCGGGGAGCTGTTTTTT. Translation gives CSAPGRSGGELFF.